Shown below are 23 T cell receptor beta chains from a single sample sequenced in a study of T-cell reconstitution after alpha-beta-depleted transplantation in children. Library preparation (for TCRbeta) was performed with unique molecular identifiers. TCRdb reprocessed the PCR reads with MiXCR, giving one entry per CDR3 protein. The data contain roughly 790,000 distinct CDR3 sequences, roughly 15% of them singletons. The input for sequencing was PBMCs, mostly from graft donor cells, taken 360 days after TCRalphabeta/CD19-depleted stem cell transplant. All receptors derive from a male patient under 18 who had a stem cell transplant for acute lymphoblastic leukemia, so the T cells may come from the graft donor.

In its sample, this clonotype was seen a few times. V gene TRBV20-1 combines with J gene TRBJ2-1; 15 bases align to TRBD2. Germline CDR1 reads DFQATT; CDR2 reads SNEGSKA (reference sequence). CDR3 length: 14 amino acids. V gave up 5 bases and J gave up 8 bases; unmatched junction bases: 4. CDR3 sequence reads: CSARTSGRVHEQFF. The CDR3 DNA sequence: TGCAGTGCTCGGACTAGCGGGAGGGTTCATGAGCAGTTCTTC.

This clonotype was counted ten times or more. The chain joins TRBV20-1 to TRBJ2-1; a possible D gene is TRBD2 (5 bases). From germline, CDR1 is DFQATT and CDR2 SNEGSKA (reference sequence). This CDR3 contains 14 residues. The V gene lost 1 base and the J gene lost 7 bases, with 14 bases spanning the gap. The CDR3 protein is CSARGLLVQNEQFF. CDR3 nucleotides: TGCAGTGCTAGAGGACTACTAGTTCAGAATGAGCAGTTCTTC.

This clonotype was seen at least ten times. The J gene is TRBJ2-5, the V gene TRBV24-1; D is perhaps TRBD1 (6 bases). The CDR3 length is 19 residues. Germline lookup yields CDR1 KGHDR and CDR2 SFDVKD. V shed 0 bases and J shed 0 bases, with 19 bases lying between them. The CDR3 nucleotides are TGTGCCACCAGTGATTTGCTTTGGGACACCGACTCGTACCAAGAGACCCAGTACTTC. As protein: CATSDLLWDTDSYQETQYF.

CDR3 amino acids: CASSPALVRNEQFF. The CDR3 nucleotides are TGTGCCAGCAGCCCCGCCCTAGTCCGCAATGAGCAGTTCTTC. The J gene is TRBJ2-1, the V gene TRBV7-2; D remains ambiguous. The germline V gene has CDR1 SGHTA and CDR2 FQGNSA. The CDR3 has 14 amino acids. Trimming took off 5 bases at V and 6 bases at J, with 14 bases between the two ends.

V gene TRBV6-5 combines with J gene TRBJ2-1; 11 bases map to TRBD2. In germline, CDR1 is MNHEY, CDR2 SVGAGI. The CDR3 extends over 16 amino acids. The J segment lost 13 bases and the V segment lost 2 bases, leaving 13 bases of the junction unmatched. CDR3 DNA: TGTGCCAGCAGTTACGGTCTAGCGGGAGGTCTCGGTCGACAGTTCTTC. Its protein product is CASSYGLAGGLGRQFF.

About this clonotype: Sequence at one end of the junction differs from germline and may be a read error. The V call is TRBV12-3 or TRBV12-4, the J call TRBJ2-2; 9 bases match TRBD2. The length of the CDR3 is 15 residues. The CDR3 reads CASSVAGAATGELFF. CDR3 coding DNA: TGTGCCAGCAGTGTAGCGGGAGCGGCCACCGGGGAGCTGTTTTTT.

In DNA, the CDR3 is TGCGCCAGCAGCCAAGATAGGTTTGGAGACGGATTCACAGATACGCAGTATTTT. Protein product: CASSQDRFGDGFTDTQYF. The chain links TRBV4-1 to TRBJ2-3; D gene uncertain. The CDR3 totals 18 residues. V lost 0 bases and J 2 bases, leaving 18 bases between the germline ends. Per the germline V gene, CDR1 is MGHRA and CDR2 is YSYEKL.

The chain carries TRBV15 and TRBJ2-7; D is unresolved. V shed 0 bases and J shed 3 bases, with 12 bases lying between them. The CDR3 consists of 15 residues. CDR1 is LNHNV and CDR2 is YYDKDF in the germline V gene (reference sequence). The CDR3 nucleotides are TGTGCCACCAGCAGAGAAGCTAACGGATACTACGAGCAGTACTTC. This codes for CATSREANGYYEQYF.

The chain employs TRBV29-1 and TRBJ1-3; 7 bases align to TRBD1. The CDR3 is 15 residues long. Germline values: CDR1 SQVTM, CDR2 ANQGSEA. V was clipped by 4 bases and J by 4 bases; unmatched bases: 10. CDR3: CSVGVGQAWGNTIYF. CDR3 coding DNA: TGCAGCGTTGGGGTCGGACAGGCTTGGGGAAACACCATATATTTT.

This chain uses TRBV12-3 or TRBV12-4 with TRBJ2-2, with D perhaps TRBD2 (6 bases). V lost 2 bases and J lost 4, with 8 bases in between. The CDR3 is made up of 14 amino acids. In DNA, the CDR3 is TGTGCCAGCAGTTTACGGGAGACCACCGGGGAGCTGTTTTTT. This translates into CASSLRETTGELFF.

This chain links TRBV14 with TRBJ2-1; D assignment may be TRBD1 or TRBD2 (5 bases each). Trimming took 5 bases from V and 9 from J, leaving 17 bases between them. The CDR3 consists of 14 residues. The germline CDR1 and CDR2 sequences are SGHDN and FVKESK. The CDR3 DNA follows: TGTGCCAGCAGCGACTTACTAGGGGCGGTTGAGCAGTTCTTC. Its protein is CASSDLLGAVEQFF. Using reference TRBV14 and TRBJ2-1 for the parts outside the CDR3, the full variable domain is EAGVTQFPSHSVIEKGQTVTLRCDPISGHDNLYWYRRVMGKEIKFLLHFVKESKQDESGMPNNRFLAERTGGTYSTLKVQPAELEDSGVYFCASSDLLGAVEQFFGPGTRLTVL.

The chain employs TRBV12-3 or TRBV12-4 and TRBJ2-2, with TRBD2 matching 9 bases. This CDR3 is built from 15 residues. J gave up 4 bases and V 8 bases, and 8 bases lay outside the gene matches. The CDR3 DNA is TGTGCCAGCGGCCTAGCTAGCGGGACCACCGGGGAGCTGTTTTTT. Its protein product is CASGLASGTTGELFF.

This clonotype was picked up a small number of times. CDR3 protein: CASSLNHRFLPDEQYF. The CDR3 bases are TGCGCCAGCAGCCTCAACCACAGGTTTTTACCCGACGAGCAGTACTTC. This chain uses TRBV5-1 with TRBJ2-7; tentative D call: TRBD1 (5 bases). The germline CDR1 and CDR2 sequences are SGHRS and YFSETQ. The CDR3 totals 16 residues. V lost 4 bases and J 5 bases, leaving 22 bases between the germline ends.

The chain recombines TRBV11-3 with TRBJ2-1, with D perhaps matching TRBD2 (6 bases). This CDR3 contains 13 residues. Germline CDR1 SGHNT, CDR2 YENEEA. V lost 5 bases and J lost 6, with 11 bases in between. CDR3 bases: TGTGCCAGCAGCATCCTTAGCGGCAATGAGCAGTTCTTC. This translates into CASSILSGNEQFF.

This rearrangement joins TRBV27 to TRBJ2-7, with 14 bases matching TRBD2. This CDR3 is 18 amino acids long. V shed 6 bases and J 3 bases; nucleotides not matched to a gene: 13. Germline values: CDR1 MNHEY, CDR2 SMNVEV (reference sequence). The CDR3 region has the DNA TGTGCCAGCAGCTTACAGGGCGGACTAGCGGGGGGATACTACGAGCAGTACTTC. Translating gives CASSLQGGLAGGYYEQYF.

The DNA for the CDR3 is TGTGCCAGCAGCCAAGACTTCGGGACTCTAAACAATGAGCAGTTCTTC. Encoded protein: CASSQDFGTLNNEQFF. The gene calls are TRBV3-1 and TRBJ2-1, with a weak D call TRBD2 (6 bases). The CDR3 length is 16 residues. From germline, CDR1 is LGHDT and CDR2 YNNKEL (reference sequence). V was trimmed by 0 bases and J by 5 bases, leaving 14 bases between them.

Here the CDR3 DNA reads TGTGCCAGCAGCGGCTGGTCTGGACACAATGAGCAGTTCTTC. Translation gives CASSGWSGHNEQFF. The V gene is TRBV11-2, the J gene TRBJ2-1, with no clear D. This CDR3 contains 14 residues. Germline CDR1 reads SGHAT; CDR2 reads FQNNGV. Trimming removed 5 bases from V and 5 bases from J, with 13 bases in between.

This clonotype was seen a few times. The chain recombines TRBV5-1 with TRBJ2-4, with D uncertain. Trimming shortened V by 3 bases and J by 0 bases, and 13 bases separated the two germline ends. Germline-derived CDR1 and CDR2 are SGHRS and YFSETQ. The CDR3 contains 16 residues. The DNA of the CDR3 is TGCGCCAGCAGCTCTCCAGGCCTACTAGCCAAAAACATTCAGTACTTC. Amino acids: CASSSPGLLAKNIQYF.

The rearrangement joins TRBV5-1 to TRBJ2-5; no clear D gene. CDR1 and CDR2 from the germline V gene are SGHRS and YFSETQ. There are 14 residues in the CDR3. V lost 1 base and J lost 2, with 9 bases in between. In DNA, the CDR3 is TGCGCCAGCAGCTTGTTGCCCCTTCAAGAGACCCAGTACTTC. Its translation: CASSLLPLQETQYF.

The chain couples TRBV7-3 to TRBJ2-7; D gene ambiguous. In germline, CDR1 is SGHTA, CDR2 FQGTGA. Trimming left V 0 bases short and J 6 bases short, with 9 bases between. The CDR3 contains 13 residues. The CDR3 DNA reads TGTGCCAGCAGCTTAACGCCAGCAGTCGAGCAGTACTTC. Translating it yields CASSLTPAVEQYF.

This clonotype was recorded many times. The gene calls are TRBV5-1 and TRBJ2-3; unclear D gene. This CDR3 contains 15 residues. Germline V gene lookup returns CDR1 SGHRS and CDR2 YFSETQ. Trimming stripped 3 bases from V and 2 bases from J, with 13 bases between. The CDR3 DNA reads TGCGCCAGCAGCTCCCAGGTGATATACACAGATACGCAGTATTTT. Residues: CASSSQVIYTDTQYF.

This chain joins TRBV29-1 and TRBJ2-1, with D tentatively TRBD1 (6 bases). Germline-derived CDR1 and CDR2 are SQVTM and ANQGSEA. V shed 6 bases and J shed 7 bases, with 25 bases lying between them. This CDR3 is 16 amino acids long. The CDR3 DNA follows: TGCAGCGTCAAAAAGGCCAGGGGCATTCTGGATAATGAGCAGTTCTTC. The encoded protein is CSVKKARGILDNEQFF.

The CDR3 nucleotides read TGTGCCAGCAGTGAGGGGCTAGTCTATGAGCAGTTCTTC. This sequence encodes CASSEGLVYEQFF. The chain combines TRBV2 with TRBJ2-1; the D gene is possibly TRBD1 (5 bases). The CDR3 extends over 13 amino acids. Germline V CDR1 and CDR2: SNHLY, FYNNEI. V lost 3 bases, J lost 8 bases, and 11 bases lay in between. Full variable domain (outside the CDR3, taken from reference TRBV2 and TRBJ2-1): EPEVTQTPSHQVTQMGQEVILRCVPISNHLYFYWYRQILGQKVEFLVSFYNNEISEKSEIFDDQFSVERPDGSNFTLKIRSTKLEDSAMYFCASSEGLVYEQFFGPGTRLTVL.